The 7 T cell receptor beta chains below all came from one sample that was sequenced in a study of siplizumab effects on memory and regulatory T cells. Assay used: immunoSEQ multiplex PCR; TCRdb lists only in-frame clones, some missing. The table has 95,000 to 130,000 clones, about 94% seen once; the top ten hold around 1.5%. Sequencing used non-Treg CD4+ T cells sorted from blood. The receptors were sampled from a human donor in good health.

This clone was recorded only once. The J gene is TRBJ2-1, the V gene TRBV2; 9 bases are shared with TRBD2. The ends lost 8 bases at V and 7 bases at J; junction bases unmatched: 12. From germline, CDR1 is SNHLY and CDR2 FYNNEI. This CDR3 spans 15 amino acids. DNA of the CDR3: TGTGCCAGCCTTCCCTTGCGGGGGGGCCCTAATGAGCAGTTCTTC. Protein product: CASLPLRGGPNEQFF.

The J gene is TRBJ2-7, the V gene TRBV7-2, with D possibly matching TRBD2 (5 bases). The CDR3 consists of 15 residues. V was pared by 2 bases and J by 4 bases, with 15 bases between. Looked up from germline, CDR1 is SGHTA and CDR2 is FQGNSA. CDR3 DNA sequence: TGTGCCAGCAGCTTAATTTCGGGAAAGTCTTACGAGCAGTACTTC. Protein sequence: CASSLISGKSYEQYF.

The J gene is TRBJ2-7, the V gene TRBV5-1; TRBD1 or TRBD2 may be the D gene (7 bases each). This CDR3 contains 16 residues. Germline V lookup: CDR1 SGHRS, CDR2 YFSETQ. Between the trimmed V and J ends, which lost 0 bases and 7 bases, there was a span of 20 bases. The CDR3: CASSLEKGRGPSEQYF. CDR3 in DNA: TGCGCCAGCAGCTTGGAAAAAGGGAGGGGGCCTAGTGAGCAGTACTTC.

The chain links TRBV7-2 to TRBJ1-5; 9 positions agree with TRBD1. Germline trimming cut 2 bases from V and 2 bases from J; bases unmatched to any gene: 4. CDR3 length: 16 amino acids. Germline V gene data show CDR1 as SGHTA and CDR2 as FQGNSA. CDR3 bases: TGTGCCAGCAGCTTATGGACAGGGGTGGGCAATCAGCCCCAGCATTTT. Residues: CASSLWTGVGNQPQHF.

This sequence joins TRBV19 and TRBJ1-2; the D gene is possibly TRBD1 (6 bases). V gave up 4 bases and J gave up 3 bases, with 9 bases separating them. Germline-derived CDR1 and CDR2 are LNHDA and SQIVND (reference sequence). This CDR3 is built from 13 residues. CDR3 in amino acids: CASSNRVHYGYTF. The CDR3 DNA follows: TGTGCCAGTAGTAACAGGGTTCACTATGGCTACACCTTC.

The rearrangement links TRBV5-4 to TRBJ1-4; 7 positions match TRBD1. CDR3 length: 13 residues. The V gene's germline CDR1 is SGHNT and CDR2 YYREEE (reference sequence). The J segment lost 8 bases and the V segment lost 4 bases, leaving 5 bases of the junction unmatched. CDR3 loop: CASSTTGEEKLFF. For the CDR3, the DNA is TGTGCCAGCAGCACAACAGGGGAAGAAAAACTGTTTTTT.

The chain couples TRBV2 to TRBJ2-7; D unresolved. V was cut by 6 bases and J by 2 bases, with 11 bases left in between. Germline V gives CDR1 SNHLY, CDR2 FYNNEI. The CDR3 loop spans 13 amino acids. DNA for the CDR3: TGTGCCAGCAGCCGGACGAAGCCCTACGAGCAGTACTTC. It codes for CASSRTKPYEQYF. Looking up the rest from reference TRBV2 and TRBJ2-7 gives the full variable domain: EPEVTQTPSHQVTQMGQEVILRCVPISNHLYFYWYRQILGQKVEFLVSFYNNEISEKSEIFDDQFSVERPDGSNFTLKIRSTKLEDSAMYFCASSRTKPYEQYFGPGTRLTVT.